Below, 8 T cell receptor beta chains from the same sample are listed, as sequenced in a study of early T cells in non-severe SARS-CoV-2 infection. Via MiXCR, TCRdb re-called the 5' RACE reads, giving one row per CDR3 protein. The data show approximately 79,000 distinct CDR3 sequences, with roughly 12% seen just once and about 1% held by the top ten. The specimen sequenced was whole blood. The receptors here all came from an adult who was a healthcare worker with PCR-confirmed SARS-CoV-2 infection or an uninfected control (not recorded which).

This clonotype was seen many times. V and J are TRBV29-1 and TRBJ1-2; D might be TRBD1 (6 bases). CDR1 and CDR2 (germline): SQVTM, ANQGSEA. The CDR3 contains 12 residues. Trimming shortened V by 4 bases and J by 2 bases, and 8 bases separated the two germline ends. The CDR3 nucleotides are TGCAGCGTTGTGGGGACAAACTATGGCTACACCTTC. It encodes CSVVGTNYGYTF.

V and J are TRBV28 and TRBJ2-7; either TRBD1 or TRBD2 may supply D (5 bases each). This CDR3 has 14 residues. Trimming shortened V by 7 bases and J by 3 bases, and 16 bases separated the two germline ends. The germline gives CDR1 MDHEN, CDR2 SYDVKM. The CDR3 DNA follows: TGTGCCAGCACCCAACTGGCAGGGAGCTACGAGCAGTACTTC. Translating it yields CASTQLAGSYEQYF.

On this clonotype itself: A much larger clone lies one base from this, so it may be a read error. The chain recombines TRBV7-2 with TRBJ1-5; a possible D gene is TRBD1 (5 bases). The length of the CDR3 is 14 residues. Germline V gene sequence: CDR1 SGHTA, CDR2 FQGNSA. CDR3 coding DNA: TGTGTCAGCAGCCGGCCGGGACCGGATCAGCCCCAGCATTTT. Protein sequence: CVSSRPGPDQPQHF.

The chain employs TRBV7-2 and TRBJ1-1; D remains ambiguous. The CDR3 loop spans 16 amino acids. Trimming cost V 0 bases and J 5 bases, with 16 bases left between them. Germline V gene lookup returns CDR1 SGHTA and CDR2 FQGNSA. CDR3 DNA sequence: TGTGCCAGCAGCTTAGCGGGCGCCCCGCCAGCAACTGAAGCTTTCTTT. This translates into CASSLAGAPPATEAFF.

The rearrangement uses TRBV5-4 and TRBJ2-7; the match to TRBD2 covers 9 bases. Germline-derived CDR1 and CDR2 are SGHNT and YYREEE (reference sequence). This CDR3 spans 15 amino acids. The V gene end was trimmed by 4 bases and the J gene end by 4 bases; junction bases not matched to a gene: 9. The CDR3 bases are TGTGCCAGCAGCGTGATGATAGCGGGAGATTACGAGCAGTACTTC. This sequence encodes CASSVMIAGDYEQYF.

In its sample, this clonotype was seen many times. The chain joins TRBV5-1 to TRBJ2-3; TRBD2 matches at 12 bases. V lost 6 bases, J lost 2 bases, and 7 bases stayed unmatched. The CDR3 is 16 amino acids. CDR1 is SGHRS and CDR2 is YFSETQ in the germline V gene. DNA for the CDR3: TGCGCCAGCAATCGGCTAGCGGGAGGGACCACAGATACGCAGTATTTT. Its translation: CASNRLAGGTTDTQYF.

This clonotype has more than one count but fewer than ten. The chain has TRBV27 and TRBJ1-1; 9 bases fit TRBD1. Germline V CDR1 and CDR2: MNHEY, SMNVEV (reference sequence). CDR3 length equals 13 residues. Trimming at V came to 7 bases and at J to 6 bases, leaving 6 bases not matched to a gene. CDR3 protein: CASKTGGRAEAFF. In nucleotides, the CDR3 is TGTGCCAGCAAAACAGGGGGCCGGGCTGAAGCTTTCTTT.

This clonotype was picked up a small number of times. The V and J genes are TRBV29-1 and TRBJ2-3, with D unclear. The CDR3 totals 11 residues. Deletions cut 3 bases from V and 3 bases from J, with 4 bases between. The germline gives CDR1 SQVTM, CDR2 ANQGSEA. CDR3 amino acids: CSVDTTDTQYF. The CDR3 nucleotides read TGCAGCGTTGACACAACAGATACGCAGTATTTT.